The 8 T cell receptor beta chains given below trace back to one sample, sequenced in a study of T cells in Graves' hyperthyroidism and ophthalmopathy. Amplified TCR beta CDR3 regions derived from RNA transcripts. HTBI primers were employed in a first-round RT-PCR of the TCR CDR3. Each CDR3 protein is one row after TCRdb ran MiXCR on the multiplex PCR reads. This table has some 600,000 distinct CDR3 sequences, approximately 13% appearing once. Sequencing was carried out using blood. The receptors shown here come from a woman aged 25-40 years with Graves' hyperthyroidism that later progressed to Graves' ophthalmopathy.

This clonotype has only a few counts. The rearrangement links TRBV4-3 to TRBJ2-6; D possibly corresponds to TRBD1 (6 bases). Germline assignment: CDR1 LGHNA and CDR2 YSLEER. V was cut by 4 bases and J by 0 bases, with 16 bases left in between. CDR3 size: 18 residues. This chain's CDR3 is CASSPHRTALSGANVLTF. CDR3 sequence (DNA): TGCGCCAGCAGCCCGCACCGGACAGCCCTCTCTGGGGCCAACGTCCTGACTTTC.

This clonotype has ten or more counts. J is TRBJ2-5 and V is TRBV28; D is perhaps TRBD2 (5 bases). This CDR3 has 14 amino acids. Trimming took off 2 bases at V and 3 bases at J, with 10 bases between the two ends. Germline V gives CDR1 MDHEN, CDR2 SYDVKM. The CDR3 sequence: CASSLLAAKETQYF. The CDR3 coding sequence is TGTGCCAGCAGTTTACTAGCAGCCAAAGAGACCCAGTACTTC.

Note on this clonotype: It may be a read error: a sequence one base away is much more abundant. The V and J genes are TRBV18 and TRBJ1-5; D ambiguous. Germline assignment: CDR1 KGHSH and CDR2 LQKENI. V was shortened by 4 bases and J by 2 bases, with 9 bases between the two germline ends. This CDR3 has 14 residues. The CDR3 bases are TGTGCCAGCTCACGGGTCGATGGCAATCAGCCCCAGCATTTT. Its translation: CASSRVDGNQPQHF.

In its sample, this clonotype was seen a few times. In DNA, the CDR3 is TGTGCCAGCAGCGTAGCGGTAGCCACAGATACGCAGTATTTT. Its translation is CASSVAVATDTQYF. The gene calls are TRBV9 and TRBJ2-3; D ambiguous. This CDR3 has 14 amino acids. Trimming stripped 0 bases from V and 2 bases from J, with 7 bases between. Germline V gene data show CDR1 as SGDLS and CDR2 as YYNGEE.

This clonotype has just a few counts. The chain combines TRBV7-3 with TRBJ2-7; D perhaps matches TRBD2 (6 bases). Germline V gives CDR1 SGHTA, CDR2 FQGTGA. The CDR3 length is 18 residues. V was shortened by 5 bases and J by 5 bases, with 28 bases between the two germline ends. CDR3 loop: CASSPFGELAAMDDEQYF. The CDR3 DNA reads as TGTGCCAGCAGCCCCTTCGGTGAACTAGCAGCTATGGACGACGAGCAGTACTTC. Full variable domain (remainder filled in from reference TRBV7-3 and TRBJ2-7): GAGVSQTPSNKVTEKGKYVELRCDPISGHTALYWYRQSLGQGPEFLIYFQGTGAADDSGLPNDRFFAVRPEGSVSTLKIQRTERGDSAVYLCASSPFGELAAMDDEQYFGPGTRLTVT.

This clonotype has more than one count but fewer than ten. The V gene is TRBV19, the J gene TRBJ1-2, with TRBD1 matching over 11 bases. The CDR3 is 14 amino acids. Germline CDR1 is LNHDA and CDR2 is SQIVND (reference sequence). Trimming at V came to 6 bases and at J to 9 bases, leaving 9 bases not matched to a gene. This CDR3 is CASRKDRGRESYTF. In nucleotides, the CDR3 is TGTGCCAGTAGGAAGGACAGGGGGCGCGAGAGCTACACCTTC.

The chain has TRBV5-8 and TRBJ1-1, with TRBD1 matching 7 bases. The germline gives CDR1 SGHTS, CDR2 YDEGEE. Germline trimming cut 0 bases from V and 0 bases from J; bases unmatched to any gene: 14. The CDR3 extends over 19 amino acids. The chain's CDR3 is CASSLEGGGQVLMNTEAFF. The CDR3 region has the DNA TGTGCCAGCAGCTTGGAGGGCGGCGGACAGGTATTAATGAACACTGAAGCTTTCTTT. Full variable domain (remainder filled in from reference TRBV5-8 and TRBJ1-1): EAGVTQSPTHLIKTRGQQATLRCSPISGHTSVYWYQQALGLGLQFLLWYDEGEERNRGNFPPRFSGRQFPNYSSELNVNALELEDSALYLCASSLEGGGQVLMNTEAFFGQGTRLTVV.

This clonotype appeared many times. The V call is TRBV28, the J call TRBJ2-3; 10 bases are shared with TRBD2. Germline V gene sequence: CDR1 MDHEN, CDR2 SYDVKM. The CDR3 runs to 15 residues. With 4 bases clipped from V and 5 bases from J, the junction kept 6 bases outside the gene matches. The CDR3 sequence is CASSSGTSEVDTQYF. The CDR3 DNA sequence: TGTGCCAGCAGTTCCGGGACTAGCGAGGTAGATACGCAGTATTTT.